This passage covers 26 T cell receptor beta chains from one sample sequenced in a study of cytomegalovirus exposure and HLA in healthy donors. It was with 60 Vbeta and 13 Jbeta primers that the PCR ran. Profiling relied on immunoSEQ multiplex PCR, and the TCRdb table lists in-frame clones only, not all of them. Found here are 25,000 to 35,000 clones, roughly two fifths of them singletons; the top ten hold just under 2%. Specimen: PBMCs. The origin of the receptors is a woman between 45 and 65 years old in good health and CMV-seronegative.

The rearrangement joins TRBV7-9 to TRBJ1-5; 9 positions agree with TRBD1. This CDR3 comprises 15 residues. Germline V gives CDR1 SEHNR, CDR2 FQNEAQ (reference sequence). J gave up 3 bases and V 5 bases, and 5 bases lay outside the gene matches. The CDR3 protein is CASSPGQGSNQPQHF. The DNA of the CDR3 is TGTGCCAGCAGCCCGGGACAGGGTTCCAATCAGCCCCAGCATTTT.

The chain carries TRBV5-8 and TRBJ2-1; 9 bases align to TRBD2. Trimming cost V 0 bases and J 3 bases; bases outside gene matches: 1. CDR1 is SGHTS, CDR2 YDEGEE, per germline. This CDR3 is 15 amino acids long. CDR3 residues: CASSLGLADYNEQFF. The CDR3 DNA reads as TGTGCCAGCAGCTTGGGACTAGCGGACTACAATGAGCAGTTCTTC.

The gene calls are TRBV10-1 and TRBJ2-3; D unresolved. Germline CDR1 is WNHNN and CDR2 is SYGVQD (reference sequence). Trimming took 8 bases from V and 4 from J, leaving 7 bases between them. The CDR3 length is 11 residues. The CDR3 spells CASQRSDTQYF. In DNA form, the CDR3 reads TGCGCCAGCCAGCGTTCAGATACGCAGTATTTT.

This clone was recorded a few times. V usage is TRBV7-9 and J usage is TRBJ2-3, with 10 bases that match TRBD2. Germline lookup yields CDR1 SEHNR and CDR2 FQNEAQ (reference sequence). The CDR3 has 14 amino acids. The ends lost 3 bases at V and 5 bases at J; junction bases unmatched: 2. In nucleotides, the CDR3 is TGTGCCAGCAGCTTTAGCGGGAGGAAAGATACGCAGTATTTT. This translates into CASSFSGRKDTQYF.

The chain recombines TRBV7-9 with TRBJ1-4; 7 positions match TRBD1. The germline V gene encodes CDR1 SEHNR and CDR2 FQNEAQ (reference sequence). Unmatched junction bases numbered 7, after V lost 4 bases and J lost 2 bases. CDR3 size: 16 residues. The CDR3 DNA reads TGTGCCAGCAGCTCGGGACAGTCAGGCACTAATGAAAAACTGTTTTTT. Amino acid sequence: CASSSGQSGTNEKLFF.

The chain employs TRBV7-3 and TRBJ2-2; 7 bases align to TRBD2. CDR1 is SGHTA and CDR2 is FQGTGA in the germline V gene. The trim removed 5 bases at V and 6 bases at J, leaving 6 bases unmatched. The CDR3 consists of 14 residues. CDR3 in DNA: TGTGCCAGCAGCCCTCCGACTAGCCCCGGGGAGCTGTTTTTT. It is translated as CASSPPTSPGELFF.

The rearrangement links TRBV6-5 to TRBJ2-7; 11 nucleotides agree with TRBD2. Unmatched junction bases numbered 4, after V lost 6 bases and J lost 0 bases. This CDR3 region has 15 residues. Germline V gene data show CDR1 as MNHEY and CDR2 as SVGAGI. CDR3: CASRGTSGDSYEQYF. The CDR3, as DNA: TGTGCCAGCAGAGGGACTAGCGGTGACTCCTACGAGCAGTACTTC.

This clone was seen only once. The chain carries TRBV29-1 and TRBJ2-2, with D unclear. The germline gives CDR1 SQVTM, CDR2 ANQGSEA. The CDR3 is 14 amino acids. V lost 3 bases and J 0 bases, leaving 8 bases between the germline ends. Here the CDR3 DNA reads TGCAGCGTTGACGATCAGACGAACACCGGGGAGCTGTTTTTT. This codes for CSVDDQTNTGELFF.

This clone occurred a few times. This chain links TRBV4-2 with TRBJ2-7; the D is unclear. Germline CDR1 LGHNA, CDR2 YNFKEQ. The CDR3 has 13 residues. Deletions cut 0 bases from V and 4 bases from J, with 7 bases between. The CDR3 DNA reads as TGTGCCAGCAGCCAAGATTTGAGGTACGAGCAGTACTTC. Amino acids: CASSQDLRYEQYF.

The J gene is TRBJ2-1, the V gene TRBV11-2, with TRBD2 matching over 12 bases. The junction had 12 bases not matched to a gene; V was cut back by 6 bases and J by 9 bases. The V gene's germline CDR1 is SGHAT and CDR2 FQNNGV. The CDR3 covers 16 residues. CDR3 coding DNA: TGTGCCAGCAGTATGACTAGCGGGGGCTTTTACGGTGAGCAGTTCTTC. Its translation is CASSMTSGGFYGEQFF.

This rearrangement joins TRBV7-9 to TRBJ2-7; 8 bases map to TRBD1. Germline V gives CDR1 SEHNR, CDR2 FQNEAQ (reference sequence). This CDR3 is 14 amino acids long. Unmatched junction bases numbered 8, after V lost 5 bases and J lost 5 bases. The CDR3 region is CASSPWTGLNEQYF. For the CDR3, the DNA is TGTGCCAGCAGCCCATGGACAGGGCTTAACGAGCAGTACTTC. Full variable domain (remainder filled in from reference TRBV7-9 and TRBJ2-7): DTGVSQNPRHKITKRGQNVTFRCDPISEHNRLYWYRQTLGQGPEFLTYFQNEAQLEKSRLLSDRFSAERPKGSFSTLEIQRTEQGDSAMYLCASSPWTGLNEQYFGPGTRLTVT.

CDR3 sequence: CASSIVGTSTGELFF. DNA of the CDR3: TGTGCCAGTAGTATAGTCGGGACTAGCACCGGGGAGCTGTTTTTT. V gene TRBV19 combines with J gene TRBJ2-2; TRBD2 matches 8 bases. The CDR3 totals 15 residues. The J segment lost 4 bases and the V segment lost 1 base, leaving 2 bases of the junction unmatched. Germline assignment: CDR1 LNHDA and CDR2 SQIVND (reference sequence).

This clone was seen only a few times. The chain recombines TRBV30 with TRBJ2-2; D is undetermined. The germline CDR1 and CDR2 sequences are GTSNPN and SVGIG (reference sequence). The CDR3 is 12 amino acids. The V gene lost 0 bases and the J gene lost 6 bases, with 5 bases spanning the gap. The CDR3 bases are TGTGCCTGGAGTGTACTCTCCGGGGAGCTGTTTTTT. As protein: CAWSVLSGELFF.

The chain carries TRBV7-9 and TRBJ2-7, with 11 bases matching TRBD1. CDR3 length equals 15 residues. After removal of 2 bases from V and 3 bases from J, the junction contained 3 bases not matched to a gene. In germline, CDR1 is SEHNR, CDR2 FQNEAQ (reference sequence). The CDR3 protein is CASSLTGTGGYEQYF. CDR3 DNA sequence: TGTGCCAGCAGCTTAACCGGGACAGGGGGCTACGAGCAGTACTTC.

This chain uses TRBV6-4 with TRBJ1-2; unclear D gene. In germline, CDR1 is MRHNA, CDR2 SNTAGT. CDR3 length: 13 amino acids. Trimming removed 3 bases at V and 3 bases at J, with 8 bases between. CDR3 protein: CASSDSGYYGYTF. The CDR3, as DNA: TGTGCCAGCAGTGATAGTGGTTACTATGGCTACACCTTC.

This chain uses TRBV6-1 with TRBJ2-1, with 8 bases matching TRBD2. The CDR3 is made up of 12 amino acids. V was clipped by 4 bases and J by 10 bases; unmatched bases: 3. Germline assignment: CDR1 MNHNS and CDR2 SASEGT. CDR3 bases: TGTGCCAGCAGTGTCCGGGGGGGGGAGCAGTTCTTC. This encodes CASSVRGGEQFF.

The V and J genes are TRBV13 and TRBJ2-2, with TRBD2 matching 7 bases. CDR1 PRHDT and CDR2 FYEKMQ come from the germline V gene (reference sequence). This CDR3 region has 16 residues. The trim removed 3 bases at V and 2 bases at J, leaving 6 bases unmatched. The CDR3 DNA reads as TGTGCCAGCAGCTTCATAGCGGGCAGAAACACCGGGGAGCTGTTTTTT. Amino acid sequence: CASSFIAGRNTGELFF.

The chain combines TRBV6-5 with TRBJ2-7, with D uncertain. Germline-derived CDR1 and CDR2 are MNHEY and SVGAGI. The CDR3 has 15 amino acids. V was shortened by 6 bases and J by 1 base, with 16 bases between the two germline ends. The CDR3 DNA reads as TGTGCCAGCAGGCGACATCAGGAAGGATCCTACGAGCAGTACTTC. Translation: CASRRHQEGSYEQYF.

The J gene is TRBJ2-7, the V gene TRBV5-1; TRBD1 agrees at 11 bases. The CDR3 length is 14 residues. The trim removed 2 bases at V and 5 bases at J, leaving 3 bases unmatched. Germline V lookup: CDR1 SGHRS, CDR2 YFSETQ. The CDR3 region is CASSLGQGAHEQYF. As DNA, the CDR3 is TGCGCCAGCAGCTTAGGACAGGGGGCTCACGAGCAGTACTTC. Based on the CDR3 plus reference TRBV5-1 and TRBJ2-7, the full variable domain is KAGVTQTPRYLIKTRGQQVTLSCSPISGHRSVSWYQQTPGQGLQFLFEYFSETQRNKGNFPGRFSGRQFSNSRSEMNVSTLELGDSALYLCASSLGQGAHEQYFGPGTRLTVT.

This chain connects TRBV5-4 to TRBJ1-1; D possibly corresponds to TRBD1 (5 bases). V was pared by 4 bases and J by 2 bases, with 24 bases between. Looked up from germline, CDR1 is SGHNT and CDR2 is YYREEE (reference sequence). The CDR3 extends over 18 amino acids. CDR3 amino acids: CASSLPLGWGGKNTEAFF. The CDR3 nucleotides read TGTGCCAGCAGCCTCCCCTTAGGGTGGGGCGGGAAAAACACTGAAGCTTTCTTT.

The chain combines TRBV2 with TRBJ2-7; tentative D call: TRBD1 (5 bases). Germline lookup yields CDR1 SNHLY and CDR2 FYNNEI. Between the trimmed V and J ends, which lost 6 bases and 4 bases, there was a span of 19 bases. The CDR3 has 15 residues. CDR3 residues: CASRSVRQGGYEQYF. CDR3 DNA sequence: TGTGCCAGCAGAAGCGTTCGCCAGGGTGGGTACGAGCAGTACTTC.

The chain recombines TRBV11-2 with TRBJ2-7, with TRBD2 identical over 12 bases. The CDR3 sequence is 17 residues long. Germline lookup yields CDR1 SGHAT and CDR2 FQNNGV. Trimming took 3 bases from V and 1 from J; bases not matched to a gene: 7. The CDR3 reads CASSFSPGTSGSYEQYF. CDR3 nucleotides: TGTGCCAGCAGCTTCAGTCCCGGGACTAGCGGGTCCTACGAGCAGTACTTC.

V and J are TRBV7-6 and TRBJ1-4, with 7 positions matching TRBD1. The CDR3 covers 15 residues. Trimming cost V 5 bases and J 2 bases; bases outside gene matches: 5. Germline loops: CDR1 SGHVS, CDR2 FNYEAQ. Here the CDR3 DNA reads TGTGCCAGCAGCCAAGGACAGGCGACTAATGAAAAACTGTTTTTT. The encoded protein is CASSQGQATNEKLFF.

This clone was found a few times. V gene TRBV28 combines with J gene TRBJ2-7; TRBD2 matches 7 bases. From germline, CDR1 is MDHEN and CDR2 SYDVKM. The CDR3 has 13 amino acids. The V gene end was trimmed by 4 bases and the J gene end by 7 bases; junction bases not matched to a gene: 7. This CDR3 is CASSSPRGEEQYF. Written as DNA, the CDR3 is TGTGCCAGCAGTTCTCCCCGGGGGGAGGAGCAGTACTTC.

This clone occurred a few times. The genes are TRBV29-1 and TRBJ1-2, with D uncertain. Between the trimmed V and J ends, which lost 7 bases and 8 bases, there was a span of 17 bases. This CDR3 is built from 12 residues. Germline-derived CDR1 and CDR2 are SQVTM and ANQGSEA. Written as DNA, the CDR3 is TGCAGCGGCCGCTGGGAGGGCGGCGGCTACACCTTC. It specifies CSGRWEGGGYTF.

The chain employs TRBV5-4 and TRBJ2-5; D may be TRBD1 (5 bases). The CDR3 covers 14 residues. The germline gives CDR1 SGHNT, CDR2 YYREEE (reference sequence). The V end was cut by 0 bases, the J end by 2 bases, with 8 bases between. The CDR3: CASSLGQRQETQYF. The CDR3 nucleotides are TGTGCCAGCAGCTTGGGACAGAGACAAGAGACCCAGTACTTC.